The entry that follows covers one T cell receptor beta chain sequence. Its cognate antigen has yet to be identified. No per-base quality is available; no much larger clone lies one base away. From the cysteine through the phenylalanine, the CDR3 covers 14 amino acids. Of all the DNA, just the CDR3 is kept, 42 bases in frame from base 1. Unmatched junction bases come to 6, with V trimmed by 8 bases and J by 5 bases. Reading the germline V gene gives CDR1 SNHLY and CDR2 FYNNEI. The data derive from a study of radiotherapy plus CTLA-4 blockade in lung cancer (dated by TCRdb to 2016 to 2019). A note on the overall study: Objective responses were observed in around 20% of enrolled patients, and disease control was achieved in 25% to 35%.

Focal radiation therapy combined with CTLA-4 blockade (ipilimumab) was tested in patients with chemo-refractory metastatic non-small-cell lung cancer. Library preparation was by the immunoSEQ multiplex PCR assay. TCRdb provides this immuneACCESS table in a form limited to in-frame rearrangements. Some clones are lacking; in checked studies, under half of them reflect an unresolved V gene, and why the rest are absent is not known. This sample holds 60,000 or so clones; 77% were observed only once. Of the sample, almost 4% falls within the top ten clones. The paper as a whole reports these results and caveats: TCR clones derived from tumors expanded in peripheral blood after treatment with radiotherapy and ipilimumab. The strongest predictors of response, as reported, were early dynamic changes in blood T cell clones along with a rise in serum interferon-beta after radiation.

The chain is encoded by TRBV2 joined to TRBJ1-5, with 10 junctional bases fitting TRBD1. Sequencing was performed on peripheral blood, taken from a patient treated with radiotherapy plus ipilimumab. This TCR was recovered from a human donor with non-small cell lung cancer who had a partial response to radiotherapy plus ipilimumab. At the DNA level, the sequence is TGTGCCAGCCGGGACAGGGGTTACTATCAGCCCCAGCATTTT. This gives the protein CASRDRGYYQPQHF.